This is a list of T cell receptor beta chains from one sample in a study of T cell responses to AZD1222 COVID-19 vaccine. TCRdb's copy holds only in-frame clones and misses some; the assay was immunoSEQ multiplex PCR. Among 45,000 or so clones listed, 83% were seen once. Sequencing used peripheral blood, obtained on day 0 of AZD1222 vaccination. The origin of the receptors is an adult in good health. CDR3s include the opening cysteine and the closing phenylalanine or tryptophan. The order of the fields is V gene, clone size, J gene, D gene, CDR3 protein, CDR3 DNA. D genes are given only for firm matches. Size is omitted from some rows. Given values are once, few, many or a class for expanded clones.

V gene: TRBV24-1; clone size: -; J gene: TRBJ2-6; D gene: -; CDR3 protein: CATSEASVSGANVLTF; CDR3 DNA: TGTGCCACCAGTGAAGCATCCGTCTCTGGGGCCAACGTCCTGACTTTC
V gene: TRBV4-3; clone size: once; J gene: TRBJ1-2; D gene: -; CDR3 protein: CASSQGPGQGYAYTF; CDR3 DNA: TGCGCCAGCAGTCAAGGGCCCGGGCAGGGGTATGCCTACACCTTC
V gene: TRBV19; clone size: -; J gene: TRBJ1-1; D gene: -; CDR3 protein: CASSSGQWNTEAFF; CDR3 DNA: TGTGCCAGTAGTTCCGGACAGTGGAACACTGAAGCTTTCTTT
V gene: TRBV10-3; clone size: -; J gene: TRBJ1-2; D gene: -; CDR3 protein: CAISESTENYGYTF; CDR3 DNA: TGTGCCATCAGTGAGAGCACAGAGAACTATGGCTACACCTTC
V gene: TRBV10-3; clone size: -; J gene: TRBJ2-1; D gene: -; CDR3 protein: CAISDGPASYNEQFF; CDR3 DNA: TGTGCCATCAGTGACGGACCAGCCTCCTACAATGAGCAGTTCTTC
V gene: TRBV28; clone size: -; J gene: TRBJ1-4; D gene: -; CDR3 protein: CASSSPGGGYEKLFF; CDR3 DNA: TGTGCCAGCAGTTCCCCGGGCGGGGGATATGAAAAACTGTTTTTT
V gene: TRBV19; clone size: -; J gene: TRBJ1-5; D gene: -; CDR3 protein: CASSRGNQPQHF; CDR3 DNA: TGTGCCAGTAGTCGAGGCAATCAGCCCCAGCATTTT
V gene: TRBV30; clone size: few; J gene: TRBJ1-2; D gene: -; CDR3 protein: CAWSGGNYGYTF; CDR3 DNA: TGTGCCTGGAGTGGAGGGAACTATGGCTACACCTTC
V gene: TRBV19; clone size: -; J gene: TRBJ2-5; D gene: TRBD1; CDR3 protein: CASNSQGAGETQYF; CDR3 DNA: TGTGCCAGTAACTCGCAGGGGGCCGGGGAGACCCAGTACTTC
V gene: TRBV29-1; clone size: once; J gene: TRBJ2-7; D gene: -; CDR3 protein: CSVEVRGSYEQYF; CDR3 DNA: TGCAGCGTTGAGGTCAGGGGCTCTTACGAGCAGTACTTC
V gene: TRBV6-5; clone size: -; J gene: TRBJ1-5; D gene: TRBD1; CDR3 protein: CASSLGGRPQHF; CDR3 DNA: TGTGCCAGCAGTCTAGGGGGCAGGCCCCAGCATTTT
V gene: TRBV5-5; clone size: -; J gene: TRBJ1-5; D gene: -; CDR3 protein: CASSWGTGSNQPQHF; CDR3 DNA: TGTGCCAGCAGCTGGGGAACCGGGAGCAATCAGCCCCAGCATTTT
V gene: TRBV6-5; clone size: -; J gene: TRBJ2-2; D gene: -; CDR3 protein: CASTPGQYTGELFF; CDR3 DNA: TGTGCCAGCACCCCGGGCCAGTACACCGGGGAGCTGTTTTTT
V gene: TRBV24-1; clone size: -; J gene: TRBJ2-5; D gene: TRBD1; CDR3 protein: CATSDSRTGGEGETQYF; CDR3 DNA: TGTGCCACCAGTGACTCCCGGACAGGGGGGGAAGGAGAGACCCAGTACTTC
V gene: TRBV28; clone size: few; J gene: TRBJ1-1; D gene: -; CDR3 protein: CASTVPGLGEAFF; CDR3 DNA: TGTGCCAGCACCGTACCCGGGCTTGGTGAAGCTTTCTTT
V gene: TRBV11-2; clone size: -; J gene: TRBJ1-2; D gene: -; CDR3 protein: CASSPDRANYGYTF; CDR3 DNA: TGTGCCAGCAGCCCGGACAGAGCTAACTATGGCTACACCTTC
V gene: TRBV20-1; clone size: -; J gene: TRBJ2-3; D gene: -; CDR3 protein: CSASKTGPDTQYF; CDR3 DNA: TGCAGTGCTAGTAAGACCGGCCCCGATACGCAGTATTTT
V gene: TRBV5-1; clone size: -; J gene: TRBJ1-4; D gene: -; CDR3 protein: CASSGGTLGGEKLFF; CDR3 DNA: TGCGCCAGCAGCGGCGGGACTTTGGGGGGTGAAAAACTGTTTTTT
V gene: TRBV6-5; clone size: -; J gene: TRBJ2-5; D gene: -; CDR3 protein: CATAMLGGNKETQYF; CDR3 DNA: TGTGCTACAGCAATGTTAGGAGGGAATAAAGAGACCCAGTACTTC
V gene: TRBV19; clone size: -; J gene: TRBJ1-5; D gene: -; CDR3 protein: CASSTSSGGNQPQHF; CDR3 DNA: TGTGCCAGTAGTACGAGCTCCGGGGGCAATCAGCCCCAGCATTTT
V gene: TRBV3-1/TRBV3-2; clone size: -; J gene: TRBJ1-5; D gene: -; CDR3 protein: CASSQDTDEGQPQHF; CDR3 DNA: TGTGCCAGCAGCCAAGATACAGATGAGGGTCAGCCCCAGCATTTT
V gene: TRBV18; clone size: -; J gene: TRBJ1-6; D gene: -; CDR3 protein: CASSRDTMSSYNSPLHF; CDR3 DNA: TGTGCCAGCTCACGGGACACGATGAGCTCCTATAATTCACCCCTCCACTTT
V gene: TRBV28; clone size: -; J gene: TRBJ2-1; D gene: TRBD1; CDR3 protein: CASSWGQGYQGVQFF; CDR3 DNA: TGTGCCAGCAGTTGGGGACAGGGCTATCAAGGTGTGCAGTTCTTC
V gene: TRBV18; clone size: -; J gene: TRBJ2-6; D gene: TRBD2; CDR3 protein: CASNPGTSFSGANVLTF; CDR3 DNA: TGTGCCAGCAATCCCGGGACTAGCTTCTCTGGGGCCAACGTCCTGACTTTC
V gene: TRBV9; clone size: -; J gene: TRBJ2-5; D gene: -; CDR3 protein: CASTLSGSHQETQYF; CDR3 DNA: TGTGCCAGCACCCTAAGTGGGAGCCACCAAGAGACCCAGTACTTC
V gene: TRBV10-3; clone size: -; J gene: TRBJ2-3; D gene: -; CDR3 protein: CAITDSLTSTDTQYF; CDR3 DNA: TGTGCCATCACGGACAGCCTTACAAGCACAGATACGCAGTATTTT
V gene: TRBV7-2; clone size: -; J gene: TRBJ1-5; D gene: -; CDR3 protein: CASSSVGGSNQPQHF; CDR3 DNA: TGTGCCAGCAGCTCAGTAGGGGGGAGCAATCAGCCCCAGCATTTT
V gene: TRBV24-1; clone size: -; J gene: TRBJ2-5; D gene: -; CDR3 protein: CATSALGANQGETQYF; CDR3 DNA: TGTGCCACCAGTGCGCTCGGAGCGAACCAGGGAGAGACCCAGTACTTC
V gene: TRBV5-1; clone size: -; J gene: TRBJ1-1; D gene: TRBD1; CDR3 protein: CASRLAGQLNTEAFF; CDR3 DNA: TGCGCCAGCAGGTTGGCGGGACAGCTGAACACTGAAGCTTTCTTT
V gene: TRBV19; clone size: -; J gene: TRBJ1-5; D gene: -; CDR3 protein: CASKDRANQPQHF; CDR3 DNA: TGTGCCAGCAAGGACAGAGCGAATCAGCCCCAGCATTTT
V gene: TRBV6-6; clone size: -; J gene: TRBJ1-1; D gene: -; CDR3 protein: CASSLGLAEAFF; CDR3 DNA: TGTGCCAGCAGTCTTGGACTCGCTGAAGCTTTCTTT
V gene: TRBV15; clone size: -; J gene: TRBJ2-3; D gene: TRBD2; CDR3 protein: CATSRGALLREVSDTQYF; CDR3 DNA: TGTGCCACCAGCAGAGGGGCCTTATTGCGGGAGGTTTCAGATACGCAGTATTTT
V gene: TRBV19; clone size: -; J gene: TRBJ1-1; D gene: -; CDR3 protein: CASSIEWPNTEAFF; CDR3 DNA: TGTGCCAGTAGTATAGAATGGCCCAACACTGAAGCTTTCTTT
V gene: TRBV20-1; clone size: once; J gene: TRBJ2-5; D gene: -; CDR3 protein: CSAGEETQYF; CDR3 DNA: TGCAGTGCTGGAGAAGAGACCCAGTACTTC
V gene: TRBV3-1/TRBV3-2; clone size: -; J gene: TRBJ2-3; D gene: TRBD1; CDR3 protein: CASSQATGVGQYF; CDR3 DNA: TGTGCCAGCAGCCAAGCGACAGGGGTAGGGCAGTATTTT
V gene: TRBV9; clone size: -; J gene: TRBJ1-6; D gene: TRBD1; CDR3 protein: CASSPRGRDRGGGNSPLHF; CDR3 DNA: TGTGCCAGCAGCCCACGGGGGAGGGACAGGGGTGGAGGTAATTCACCCCTCCACTTT
V gene: TRBV30; clone size: -; J gene: TRBJ1-2; D gene: -; CDR3 protein: CASGGRILTGNGYTF; CDR3 DNA: TGTGCCTCCGGGGGCAGAATCCTAACCGGTAATGGCTACACCTTC
V gene: TRBV30; clone size: -; J gene: TRBJ2-5; D gene: TRBD2; CDR3 protein: CAWSLAGLRETQYF; CDR3 DNA: TGTGCCTGGAGTCTAGCGGGGCTGAGGGAGACCCAGTACTTC
V gene: TRBV12-3/TRBV12-4; clone size: few; J gene: TRBJ2-7; D gene: -; CDR3 protein: CASSPPSYEQYF; CDR3 DNA: TGTGCCAGCAGTCCCCCCAGCTACGAGCAGTACTTC
V gene: TRBV6-1; clone size: -; J gene: TRBJ2-7; D gene: TRBD2; CDR3 protein: CASSEFLRREVPEQYF; CDR3 DNA: TGTGCCAGCAGTGAATTCCTAAGGCGGGAGGTTCCCGAGCAGTACTTC
V gene: TRBV6-6; clone size: -; J gene: TRBJ1-3; D gene: TRBD1; CDR3 protein: CASRLTGDTGNTIYF; CDR3 DNA: TGTGCCAGCAGGCTGACAGGGGATACTGGAAACACCATATATTTT
V gene: TRBV2; clone size: -; J gene: TRBJ1-5; D gene: TRBD1; CDR3 protein: CASSGTGGYQPQHF; CDR3 DNA: TGTGCCAGCAGTGGGACAGGGGGCTATCAGCCCCAGCATTTT